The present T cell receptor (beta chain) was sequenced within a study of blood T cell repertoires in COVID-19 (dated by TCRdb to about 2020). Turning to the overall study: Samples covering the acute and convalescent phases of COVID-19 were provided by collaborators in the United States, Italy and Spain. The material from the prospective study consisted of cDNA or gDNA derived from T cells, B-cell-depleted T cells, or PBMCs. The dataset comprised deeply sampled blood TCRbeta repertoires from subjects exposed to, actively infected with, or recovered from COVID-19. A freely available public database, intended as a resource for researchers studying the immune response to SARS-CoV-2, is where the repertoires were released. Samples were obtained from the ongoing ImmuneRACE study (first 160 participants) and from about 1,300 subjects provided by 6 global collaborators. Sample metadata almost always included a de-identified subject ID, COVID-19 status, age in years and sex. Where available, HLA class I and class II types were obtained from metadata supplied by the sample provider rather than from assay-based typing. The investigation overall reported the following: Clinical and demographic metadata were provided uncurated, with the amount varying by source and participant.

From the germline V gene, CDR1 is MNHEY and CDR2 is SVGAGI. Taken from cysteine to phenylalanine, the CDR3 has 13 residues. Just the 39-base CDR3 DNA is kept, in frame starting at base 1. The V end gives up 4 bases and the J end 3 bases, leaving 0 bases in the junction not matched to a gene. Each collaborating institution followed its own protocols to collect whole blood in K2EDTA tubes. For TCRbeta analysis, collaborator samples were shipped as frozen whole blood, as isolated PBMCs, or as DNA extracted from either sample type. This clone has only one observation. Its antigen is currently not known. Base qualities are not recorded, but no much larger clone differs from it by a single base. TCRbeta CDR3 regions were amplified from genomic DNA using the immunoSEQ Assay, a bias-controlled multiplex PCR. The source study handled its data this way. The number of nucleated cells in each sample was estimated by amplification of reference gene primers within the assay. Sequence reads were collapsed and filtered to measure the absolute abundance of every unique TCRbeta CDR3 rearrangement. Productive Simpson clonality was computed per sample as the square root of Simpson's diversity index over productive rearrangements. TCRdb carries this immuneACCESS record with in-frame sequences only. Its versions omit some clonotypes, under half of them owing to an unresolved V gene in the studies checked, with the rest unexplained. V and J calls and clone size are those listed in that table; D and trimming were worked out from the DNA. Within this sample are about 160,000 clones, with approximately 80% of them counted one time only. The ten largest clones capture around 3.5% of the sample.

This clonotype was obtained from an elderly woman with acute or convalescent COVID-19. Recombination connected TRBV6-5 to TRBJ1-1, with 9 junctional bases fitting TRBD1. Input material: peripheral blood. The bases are TGTGCCAGCAGTTGGGACAGGGACACTGAAGCTTTCTTT. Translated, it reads CASSWDRDTEAFF.